This TCR beta chain was identified during a study of blood T cell repertoires in COVID-19. About the research overall: From the United States, Italy and Spain came samples of acute and convalescent COVID-19.

Measured with immunoSEQ multiplex PCR; TCRdb has only the in-frame clones, and not every one. The profile shows over 150,000 clones, around 83% of them singletons. The length of the CDR3 is 14 residues. Trimming removed 4 bases from V and 4 bases from J; junction bases left unmatched: 3. The germline V gene has CDR1 SGHRS and CDR2 YFSETQ. The table lists this clone with a count of one. The source material was PBMCs or T cells enriched from blood (not recorded which). This receptor was taken from a man aged 40-49 years who had recovered from COVID-19. This chain links TRBV5-1 with TRBJ1-1; 11 nucleotides match TRBD1. The CDR3 region is CASSGTGGSTEAFF. The CDR3 DNA sequence: TGCGCCAGCAGCGGGACAGGGGGGAGCACTGAAGCTTTCTTT.